The 11 T cell receptor beta chains in this list originate from one sample, sequenced in a study of T-cell reconstitution after alpha-beta-depleted transplantation in children. Preparing the TCRbeta library involved the use of unique molecular identifiers. TCRdb used MiXCR to reprocess the PCR reads, holding one entry per CDR3 protein. The table shows a few hundred thousand distinct CDR3 sequences, with 25% to 30% occurring only once. This sample comprised PBMCs, obtained before TCRalphabeta/CD19-depleted stem cell transplant. The receptor source for this set is a boy younger than two with Wiskott-Aldrich syndrome, due to receive a stem cell transplant.

This clonotype was observed a few times. The chain links TRBV7-6 to TRBJ2-3; 7 bases agree with TRBD2. J gave up 5 bases and V 1 base, and 12 bases lay outside the gene matches. Germline V gives CDR1 SGHVS, CDR2 FNYEAQ. The CDR3 spans 17 residues. CDR3 in amino acids: CASSLVGGRASGDTQYF. Written as DNA, the CDR3 is TGTGCCAGCAGCTTAGTAGGTGGGAGGGCCTCGGGAGATACGCAGTATTTT.

J is TRBJ2-1 and V is TRBV3-1, with 11 positions matching TRBD2. The V gene end was trimmed by 1 base and the J gene end by 6 bases; junction bases not matched to a gene: 5. The CDR3 spans 16 residues. Germline CDR1 is LGHDT and CDR2 is YNNKEL (reference sequence). CDR3 protein: CASSQGSSGRGNEQFF. In DNA form, the CDR3 reads TGTGCCAGCAGCCAAGGAAGTAGCGGGAGGGGCAATGAGCAGTTCTTC.

This rearrangement joins TRBV4-1 to TRBJ1-2; D unresolved. This CDR3 is built from 13 residues. V was trimmed by 1 base and J by 9 bases, leaving 12 bases between them. Per the germline V gene, CDR1 is MGHRA and CDR2 is YSYEKL. The CDR3 sequence: CASSQAPDGSYTF. The CDR3 bases are TGCGCCAGCAGCCAAGCTCCGGACGGCAGCTACACCTTC.

This clonotype has only a few counts. The CDR3 region has the DNA TGTGCCAGCAGCCAGTTGGGACTAGCGTTCTCCTACAATGAGCAGTTCTTC. Translation gives CASSQLGLAFSYNEQFF. V usage is TRBV3-1 and J usage is TRBJ2-1; 10 nucleotides line up with TRBD2. With 3 bases clipped from V and 0 bases from J, the junction kept 5 bases outside the gene matches. The germline V gene has CDR1 LGHDT and CDR2 YNNKEL (reference sequence). This CDR3 contains 17 residues.

This clonotype was picked up a small number of times. The rearrangement uses TRBV5-1 and TRBJ2-1, with TRBD2 identical over 9 bases. This CDR3 region has 16 residues. V gave up 0 bases and J gave up 7 bases; unmatched junction bases: 8. Germline values: CDR1 SGHRS, CDR2 YFSETQ. CDR3 nucleotide sequence: TGCGCCAGCAGCTTGGAGGTAGCGGGAGTATCTAATGAGCAGTTCTTC. Its translation is CASSLEVAGVSNEQFF.

The sample holds one count of this clonotype. V and J are TRBV29-1 and TRBJ1-1, with D hard to call. Germline values: CDR1 SQVTM, CDR2 ANQGSEA. The CDR3 is 14 amino acids. V was trimmed by 5 bases and J by 3 bases, leaving 16 bases between them. CDR3 sequence (DNA): TGCAGCGTTATTACGTTTTTCCCAGACACTGAAGCTTTCTTT. This codes for CSVITFFPDTEAFF.

The chain joins TRBV24-1 to TRBJ2-1; TRBD2 agrees at 8 bases. The V gene end was trimmed by 5 bases and the J gene end by 2 bases; junction bases not matched to a gene: 7. Germline-derived CDR1 and CDR2 are KGHDR and SFDVKD. This CDR3 has 16 residues. CDR3 DNA: TGTGCCACCAGTGTGGTAGCGGGGAGTACCTACAATGAGCAGTTCTTC. Protein: CATSVVAGSTYNEQFF.

This clonotype was found a few times. The CDR3 DNA reads TGTGCCAGCAGCCGGAGACTAGCGGGAAGCTCCTACAATGAGCAGTTCTTC. Translating it yields CASSRRLAGSSYNEQFF. The rearrangement links TRBV7-6 to TRBJ2-1, with 11 bases fitting TRBD2. V lost 5 bases to trimming and J lost 0 bases; unmatched junction nucleotides: 6. CDR3 size: 17 residues. In germline, CDR1 is SGHVS, CDR2 FNYEAQ. The variable domain in full, with the rest retrieved from reference TRBV7-6 and TRBJ2-1, is GAGVSQSPRYKVTKRGQDVALRCDPISGHVSLYWYRQALGQGPEFLTYFNYEAQQDKSGLPNDRFSAERPEGSISTLTIQRTEQRDSAMYRCASSRRLAGSSYNEQFFGPGTRLTVL.

The chain is built from TRBV12-3 or TRBV12-4 and TRBJ2-1; 8 bases fit TRBD1. Trimming took 5 bases from V and 10 from J; bases not matched to a gene: 10. The CDR3 contains 14 residues. The CDR3 bases are TGTGCCAGCAGTCTTGGAATTTGGACAGGGGAGCAGTTCTTC. This translates into CASSLGIWTGEQFF.

This clonotype was seen a handful of times. The chain combines TRBV12-3 or TRBV12-4 with TRBJ2-6, with unresolved D. The CDR3 sequence is 18 residues long. The germline V and J ends were trimmed by 7 bases and 1 base, with 20 bases remaining between them. The CDR3 coding sequence is TGTGCCAGCATGGCTGGGCCCAGGTGGAATTCTGGGGCCAACGTCCTGACTTTC. This sequence encodes CASMAGPRWNSGANVLTF.

The chain uses TRBV20-1 and TRBJ2-3; 7 nucleotides agree with TRBD1. J gave up 2 bases and V 4 bases, and 6 bases lay outside the gene matches. The V gene's germline CDR1 is DFQATT and CDR2 SNEGSKA (reference sequence). This CDR3 contains 14 residues. This chain's CDR3 is CSAISGTATDTQYF. The CDR3 DNA reads as TGCAGTGCTATATCTGGGACAGCCACAGATACGCAGTATTTT.